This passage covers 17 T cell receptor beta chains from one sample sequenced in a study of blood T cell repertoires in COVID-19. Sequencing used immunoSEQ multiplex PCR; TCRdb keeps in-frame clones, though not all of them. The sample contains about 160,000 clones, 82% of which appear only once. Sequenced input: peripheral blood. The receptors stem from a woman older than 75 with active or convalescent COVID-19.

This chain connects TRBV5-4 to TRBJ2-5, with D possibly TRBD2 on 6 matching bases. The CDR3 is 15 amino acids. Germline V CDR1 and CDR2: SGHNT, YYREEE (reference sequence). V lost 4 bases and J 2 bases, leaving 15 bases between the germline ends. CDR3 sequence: CASSPRGGAQETQYF. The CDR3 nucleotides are TGTGCCAGCAGCCCTCGAGGCGGGGCTCAAGAGACCCAGTACTTC.

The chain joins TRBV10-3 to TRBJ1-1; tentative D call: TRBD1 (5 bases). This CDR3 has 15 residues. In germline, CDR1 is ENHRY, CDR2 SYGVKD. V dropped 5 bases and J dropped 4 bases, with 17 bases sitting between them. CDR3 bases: TGTGCCATCAGTCCGAGGGACTTCAGTGGCACTGAAGCTTTCTTT. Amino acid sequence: CAISPRDFSGTEAFF.

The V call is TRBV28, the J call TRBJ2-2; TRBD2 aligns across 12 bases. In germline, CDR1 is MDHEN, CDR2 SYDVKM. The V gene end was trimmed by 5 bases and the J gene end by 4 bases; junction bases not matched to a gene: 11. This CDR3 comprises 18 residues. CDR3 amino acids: CASSLRTLAGGGTGELFF. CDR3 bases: TGTGCCAGCAGTCTCCGGACACTAGCGGGAGGTGGCACCGGGGAGCTGTTTTTT.

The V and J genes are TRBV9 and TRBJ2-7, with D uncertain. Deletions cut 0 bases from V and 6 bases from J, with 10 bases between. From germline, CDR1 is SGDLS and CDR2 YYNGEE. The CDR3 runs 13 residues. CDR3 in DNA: TGTGCCAGCAGCGTAGCCGGGTTTGGCGAGCAGTACTTC. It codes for CASSVAGFGEQYF. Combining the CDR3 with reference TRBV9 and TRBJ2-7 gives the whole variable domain DSGVTQTPKHLITATGQRVTLRCSPRSGDLSVYWYQQSLDQGLQFLIQYYNGEERAKGNILERFSAQQFPDLHSELNLSSLELGDSALYFCASSVAGFGEQYFGPGTRLTVT.

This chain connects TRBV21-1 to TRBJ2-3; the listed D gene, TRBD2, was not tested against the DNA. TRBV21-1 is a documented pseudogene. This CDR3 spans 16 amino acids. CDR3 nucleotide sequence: TGTGCCAGCAGCACCGAAGGCGCGGGAGAAGGAGATACGCAGTATTTT. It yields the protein CASSTEGAGEGDTQYF.

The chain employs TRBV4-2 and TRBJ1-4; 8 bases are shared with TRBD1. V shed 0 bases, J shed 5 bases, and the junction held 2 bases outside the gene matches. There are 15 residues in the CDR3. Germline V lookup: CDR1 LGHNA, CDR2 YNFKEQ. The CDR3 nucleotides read TGTGCCAGCAGCCAAGATCAGGGGGCCAATGAAAAACTGTTTTTT. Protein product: CASSQDQGANEKLFF.

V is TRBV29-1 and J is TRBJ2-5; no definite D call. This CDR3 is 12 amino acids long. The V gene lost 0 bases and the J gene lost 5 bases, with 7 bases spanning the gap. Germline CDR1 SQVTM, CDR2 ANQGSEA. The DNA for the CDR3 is TGCAGCGTTGAAGACCCCGGGGAGACCCAGTACTTC. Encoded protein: CSVEDPGETQYF.

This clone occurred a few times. The CDR3 sequence: CASSNRQGRDEKLFF. The CDR3 region has the DNA TGTGCCAGCAGTAACCGACAGGGGAGAGATGAAAAACTGTTTTTT. The chain combines TRBV6-5 with TRBJ1-4, with TRBD1 matching 8 bases. Germline V lookup: CDR1 MNHEY, CDR2 SVGAGI. J lost 6 bases, V lost 5 bases, and 8 bases had no gene match. This CDR3 is 15 amino acids long.

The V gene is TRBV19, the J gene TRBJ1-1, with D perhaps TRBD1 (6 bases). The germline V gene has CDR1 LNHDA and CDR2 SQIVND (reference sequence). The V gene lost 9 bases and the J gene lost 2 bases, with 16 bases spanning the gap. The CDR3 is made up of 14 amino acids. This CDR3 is CASRPGTPNTEAFF. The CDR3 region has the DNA TGTGCCAGCCGTCCCGGGACACCTAACACTGAAGCTTTCTTT.

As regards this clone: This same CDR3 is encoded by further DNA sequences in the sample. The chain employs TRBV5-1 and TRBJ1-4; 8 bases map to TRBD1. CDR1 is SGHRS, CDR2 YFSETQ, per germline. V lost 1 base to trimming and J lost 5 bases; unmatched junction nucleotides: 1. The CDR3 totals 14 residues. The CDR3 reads CASSLTGGNEKLFF. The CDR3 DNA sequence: TGCGCCAGCAGCTTGACAGGGGGAAATGAAAAACTGTTTTTT.

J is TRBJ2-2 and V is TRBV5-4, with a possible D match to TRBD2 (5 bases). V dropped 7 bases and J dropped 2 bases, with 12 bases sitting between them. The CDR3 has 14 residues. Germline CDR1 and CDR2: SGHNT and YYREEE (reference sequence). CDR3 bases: TGTGCCAGCTCAGCGGAACTAAACACCGGGGAGCTGTTTTTT. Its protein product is CASSAELNTGELFF. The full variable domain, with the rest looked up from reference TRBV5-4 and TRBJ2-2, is ETGVTQSPTHLIKTRGQQVTLRCSSQSGHNTVSWYQQALGQGPQFIFQYYREEENGRGNFPPRFSGLQFPNYSSELNVNALELDDSALYLCASSAELNTGELFFGEGSRLTVL.

The CDR3 protein is CASIRLGQPYINYGYTF. The CDR3 DNA reads TGTGCCAGCATTCGTTTAGGACAGCCTTATATTAACTATGGCTACACCTTC. This rearrangement joins TRBV27 to TRBJ1-2; perhaps TRBD1 as D (6 bases). V was cut by 7 bases and J by 1 base, with 22 bases left in between. The CDR3 sequence is 17 residues long. Germline CDR1 MNHEY, CDR2 SMNVEV (reference sequence).

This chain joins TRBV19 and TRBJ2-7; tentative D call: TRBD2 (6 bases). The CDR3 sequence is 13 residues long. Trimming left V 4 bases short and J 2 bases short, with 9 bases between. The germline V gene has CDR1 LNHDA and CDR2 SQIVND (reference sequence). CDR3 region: CASSRDLTYEQYF. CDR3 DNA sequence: TGTGCCAGTAGTAGGGACTTAACCTACGAGCAGTACTTC.

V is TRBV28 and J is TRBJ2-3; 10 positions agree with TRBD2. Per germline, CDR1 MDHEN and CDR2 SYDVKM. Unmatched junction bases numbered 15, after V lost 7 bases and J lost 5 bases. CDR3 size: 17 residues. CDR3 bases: TGTGCCAGCACCAAAAGTCACGCGGGACTAGCGTTAGATACGCAGTATTTT. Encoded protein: CASTKSHAGLALDTQYF.

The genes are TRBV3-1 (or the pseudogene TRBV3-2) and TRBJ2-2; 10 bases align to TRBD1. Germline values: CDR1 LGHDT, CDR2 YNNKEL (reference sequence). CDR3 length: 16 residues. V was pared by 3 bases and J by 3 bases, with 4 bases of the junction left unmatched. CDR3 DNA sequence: TGTGCCAGCAGCCACTCCGGGACAGGGGACACCGGGGAGCTGTTTTTT. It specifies CASSHSGTGDTGELFF.

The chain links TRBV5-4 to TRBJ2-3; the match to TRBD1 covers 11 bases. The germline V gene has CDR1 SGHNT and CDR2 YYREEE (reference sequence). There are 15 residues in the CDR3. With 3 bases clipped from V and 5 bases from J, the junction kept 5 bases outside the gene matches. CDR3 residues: CASSYPGQGEDTQYF. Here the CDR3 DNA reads TGTGCCAGCAGCTATCCGGGACAGGGGGAAGATACGCAGTATTTT.

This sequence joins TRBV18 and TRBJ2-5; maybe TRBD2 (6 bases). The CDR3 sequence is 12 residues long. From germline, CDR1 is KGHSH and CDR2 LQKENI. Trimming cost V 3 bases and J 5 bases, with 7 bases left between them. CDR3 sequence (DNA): TGTGCCAGCTCACCCGGAGGGGAGACCCAGTACTTC. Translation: CASSPGGETQYF.